This T cell receptor (beta chain) was retrieved from a study of beta chain features in type 1 diabetes. As every portion of the isolated RNA was reverse transcribed, the sequencing read expressed TCRB transcripts. The method was immunoSEQ multiplex PCR; TCRdb's version includes in-frame clones alone and lacks a portion of them. The sample carries 400,000 to 450,000 clones, approximately 15% recorded once. The source material was naive CD4+ T cells from blood. The TCR originated in a man aged 25 to 45 in good health.

CDR3 DNA: TGTGCCAGCAGCCAAGAAGGCATCAGAATTGACACAGATACGCAGTATTTT. It codes for CASSQEGIRIDTDTQYF. The J gene is TRBJ2-3, the V gene TRBV14; D gene uncertain. Trimming shortened V by 0 bases and J by 2 bases, and 15 bases separated the two germline ends. The length of the CDR3 is 17 residues. Germline CDR1 is SGHDN and CDR2 is FVKESK.